This TCR beta chain appears in the sequencing data of a study of identical twins. This clonotype has at least ten counts. Its antigen is unidentified. A universal primer site was incorporated via template switching, and the cDNA contained unique molecular identifiers. MiXCR was run by TCRdb on the 5' RACE reads, yielding one entry per CDR3 protein. The sample carries some 760,000 distinct CDR3 sequences, 18% recorded once. Overall study findings and caveats: There was more out-of-frame TCR alpha sharing in monozygotic twins than models estimated.

This CDR3 has 13 residues. Trimming pared 3 bases from V and 0 bases from J, leaving 5 bases between. The sample was also linked to a second study, of T cells expressing NK-cell markers.

The specimen sequenced was PBMCs. The receptor was isolated from a woman aged 18-29 years in good health. This chain uses TRBV12-3 or TRBV12-4 with TRBJ1-2; D remains unclear. CDR3 residues: CASSLEANYGYTF. CDR3 bases: TGTGCCAGCAGTTTGGAAGCTAACTATGGCTACACCTTC.